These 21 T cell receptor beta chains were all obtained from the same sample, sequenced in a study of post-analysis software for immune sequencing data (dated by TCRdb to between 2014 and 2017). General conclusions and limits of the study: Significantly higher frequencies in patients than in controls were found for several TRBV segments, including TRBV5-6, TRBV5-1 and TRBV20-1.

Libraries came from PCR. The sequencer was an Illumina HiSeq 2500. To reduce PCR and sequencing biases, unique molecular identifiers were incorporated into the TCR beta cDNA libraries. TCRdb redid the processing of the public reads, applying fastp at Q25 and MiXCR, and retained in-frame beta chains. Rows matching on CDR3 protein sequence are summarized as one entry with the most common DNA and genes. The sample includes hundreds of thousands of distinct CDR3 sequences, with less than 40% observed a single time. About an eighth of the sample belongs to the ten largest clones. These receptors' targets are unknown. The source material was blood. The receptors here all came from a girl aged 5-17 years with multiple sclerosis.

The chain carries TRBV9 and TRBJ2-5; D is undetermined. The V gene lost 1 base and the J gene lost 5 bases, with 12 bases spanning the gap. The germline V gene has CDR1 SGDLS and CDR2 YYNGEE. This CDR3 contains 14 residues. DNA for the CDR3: TGTGCCAGCAGCGTATTTGGAGAAGCGGAGACCCAGTACTTC. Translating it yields CASSVFGEAETQYF.

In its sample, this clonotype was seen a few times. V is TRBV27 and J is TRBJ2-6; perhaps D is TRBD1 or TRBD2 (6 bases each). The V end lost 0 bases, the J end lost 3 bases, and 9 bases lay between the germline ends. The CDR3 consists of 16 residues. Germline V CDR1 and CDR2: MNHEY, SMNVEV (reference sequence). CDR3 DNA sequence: TGTGCCAGCAGTTTATCGGGGGGCTATGGGGCCAACGTCCTGACTTTC. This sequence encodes CASSLSGGYGANVLTF. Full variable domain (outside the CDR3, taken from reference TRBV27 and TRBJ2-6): EAQVTQNPRYLITVTGKKLTVTCSQNMNHEYMSWYRQDPGLGLRQIYYSMNVEVTDKGDVPEGYKVSRKEKRNFPLILESPSPNQTSLYFCASSLSGGYGANVLTFGAGSRLTVL.

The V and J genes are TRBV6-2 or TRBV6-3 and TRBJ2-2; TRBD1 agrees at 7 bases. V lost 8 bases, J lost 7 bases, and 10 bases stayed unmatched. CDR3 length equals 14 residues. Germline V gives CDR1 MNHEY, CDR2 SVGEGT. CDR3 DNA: TGTGCCAGCCACGAGGAAGGGGGCGGCGGGGAGCTGTTTTTT. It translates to CASHEEGGGGELFF.

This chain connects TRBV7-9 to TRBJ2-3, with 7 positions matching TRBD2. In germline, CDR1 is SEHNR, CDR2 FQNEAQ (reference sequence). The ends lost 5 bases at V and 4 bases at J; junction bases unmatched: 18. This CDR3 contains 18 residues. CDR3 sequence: CASSPGQRRGTEPDTQYF. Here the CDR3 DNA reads TGTGCCAGCAGCCCCGGGCAGCGGCGGGGGACCGAACCAGATACGCAGTATTTT.

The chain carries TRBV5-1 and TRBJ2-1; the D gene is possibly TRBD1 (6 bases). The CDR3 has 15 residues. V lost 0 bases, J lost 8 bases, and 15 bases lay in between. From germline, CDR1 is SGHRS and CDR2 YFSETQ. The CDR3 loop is CASSLALQGGDEQFF. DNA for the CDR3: TGCGCCAGCAGCTTGGCCCTACAGGGTGGCGATGAGCAGTTCTTC.

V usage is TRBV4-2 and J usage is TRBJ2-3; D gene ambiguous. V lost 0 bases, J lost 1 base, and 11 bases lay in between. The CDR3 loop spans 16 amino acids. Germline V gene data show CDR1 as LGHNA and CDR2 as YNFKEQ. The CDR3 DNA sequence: TGTGCCAGCAGCCAAGATCAATTGCTGGGCACAGATACGCAGTATTTT. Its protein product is CASSQDQLLGTDTQYF.

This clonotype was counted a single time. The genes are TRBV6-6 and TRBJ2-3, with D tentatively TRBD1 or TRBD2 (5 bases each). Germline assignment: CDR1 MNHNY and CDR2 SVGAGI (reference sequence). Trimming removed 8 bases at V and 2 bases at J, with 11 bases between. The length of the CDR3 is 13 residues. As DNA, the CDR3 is TGTGCCAGCGGGGGTTATTACACAGATACGCAGTATTTT. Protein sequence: CASGGYYTDTQYF.

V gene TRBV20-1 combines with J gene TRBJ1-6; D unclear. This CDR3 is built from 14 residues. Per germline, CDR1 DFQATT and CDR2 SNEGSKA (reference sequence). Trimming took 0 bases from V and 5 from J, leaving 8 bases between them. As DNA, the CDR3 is TGCAGTGCTAGAGATCCTGGAAATAATTCACCCCTCCACTTT. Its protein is CSARDPGNNSPLHF.

Here the CDR3 DNA reads TGTGCCAGCATTCCCAGGGATGGGGGTGAGCAGTTCTTC. Translated, it gives CASIPRDGGEQFF. This chain joins TRBV12-3 or TRBV12-4 and TRBJ2-1; D might be TRBD1 or TRBD2, each matching 5 bases. The CDR3 covers 13 residues. V shed 7 bases and J shed 9 bases, with 16 bases lying between them.

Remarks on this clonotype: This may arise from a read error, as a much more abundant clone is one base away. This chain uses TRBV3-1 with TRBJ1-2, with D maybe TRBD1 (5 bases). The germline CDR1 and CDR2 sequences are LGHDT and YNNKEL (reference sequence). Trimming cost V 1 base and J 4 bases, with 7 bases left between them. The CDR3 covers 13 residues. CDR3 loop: CASSQAGSYGYTF. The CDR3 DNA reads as TGTGCCAGCAGCCAAGCAGGGAGCTATGGCTACACCTTC.

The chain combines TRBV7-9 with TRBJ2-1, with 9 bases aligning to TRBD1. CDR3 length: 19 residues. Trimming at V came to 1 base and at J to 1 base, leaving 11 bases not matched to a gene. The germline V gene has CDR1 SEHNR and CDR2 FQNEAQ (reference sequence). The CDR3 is CASSLGPGQGKASYNEQFF. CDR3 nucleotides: TGTGCCAGCAGCTTAGGCCCGGGACAGGGTAAGGCGTCCTACAATGAGCAGTTCTTC.

CDR3 sequence: CAIWGWAPGDTQYF. The CDR3, as DNA: TGTGCCATTTGGGGTTGGGCCCCGGGAGATACGCAGTATTTT. The chain links TRBV6-1 to TRBJ2-3; D is unresolved. CDR3 size: 14 residues. CDR1 and CDR2 (germline): MNHNS, SASEGT. V was shortened by 10 bases and J by 5 bases, with 19 bases between the two germline ends.

CDR3 in DNA: TGTGCCAGCAGCACACGCAGGAGATACTCTGGGGCCAACGTCCTGACTTTC. This translates into CASSTRRRYSGANVLTF. J is TRBJ2-6 and V is TRBV12-3 or TRBV12-4; no clear D gene. The length of the CDR3 is 17 residues. Trimming removed 6 bases from V and 0 bases from J, with 15 bases in between.

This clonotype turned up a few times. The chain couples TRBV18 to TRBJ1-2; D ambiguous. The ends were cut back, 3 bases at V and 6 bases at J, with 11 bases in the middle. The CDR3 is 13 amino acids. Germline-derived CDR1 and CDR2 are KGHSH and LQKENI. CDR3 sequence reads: CASSPGGSHGYTF. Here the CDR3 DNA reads TGTGCCAGCTCACCGGGAGGTAGCCATGGCTACACCTTC.

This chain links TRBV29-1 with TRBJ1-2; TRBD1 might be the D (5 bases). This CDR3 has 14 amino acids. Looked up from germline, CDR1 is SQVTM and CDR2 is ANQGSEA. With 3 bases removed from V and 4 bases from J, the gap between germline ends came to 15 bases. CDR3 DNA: TGCAGCGTTGATTTTCGGGACTACCCCTATGGCTACACCTTC. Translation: CSVDFRDYPYGYTF.

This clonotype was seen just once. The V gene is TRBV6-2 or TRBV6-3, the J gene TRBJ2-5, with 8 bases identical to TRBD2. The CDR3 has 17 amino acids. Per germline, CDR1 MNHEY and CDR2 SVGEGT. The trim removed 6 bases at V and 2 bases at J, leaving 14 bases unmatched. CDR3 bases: TGTGCCAGCAGCGGTCCTTCGGGCGGGGGGTTTCAAGAGACCCAGTACTTC. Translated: CASSGPSGGGFQETQYF.

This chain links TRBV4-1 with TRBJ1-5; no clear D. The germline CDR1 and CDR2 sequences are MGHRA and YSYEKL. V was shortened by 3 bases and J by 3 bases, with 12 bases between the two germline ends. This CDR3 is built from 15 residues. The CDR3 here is CASSHHPAANQPQHF. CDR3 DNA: TGCGCCAGCAGCCACCACCCGGCGGCCAATCAGCCCCAGCATTTT.

The CDR3 loop is CASSPRGLAGIGEQYF. In DNA form, the CDR3 reads TGTGCCAGCAGCCCCCGAGGACTAGCGGGAATAGGAGAGCAGTACTTC. The J gene is TRBJ2-7, the V gene TRBV3-1; 12 nucleotides match TRBD2. Trimming at V came to 4 bases and at J to 7 bases, leaving 11 bases not matched to a gene. Germline V lookup: CDR1 LGHDT, CDR2 YNNKEL (reference sequence). The CDR3 is made up of 16 amino acids.

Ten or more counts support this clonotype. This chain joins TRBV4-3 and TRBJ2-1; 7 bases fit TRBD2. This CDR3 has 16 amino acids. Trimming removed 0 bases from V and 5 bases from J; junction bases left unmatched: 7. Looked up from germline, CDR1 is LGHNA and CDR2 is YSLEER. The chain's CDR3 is CASSQDGGGNNNEQFF. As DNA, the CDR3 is TGCGCCAGCAGCCAAGATGGGGGGGGAAATAACAATGAGCAGTTCTTC.

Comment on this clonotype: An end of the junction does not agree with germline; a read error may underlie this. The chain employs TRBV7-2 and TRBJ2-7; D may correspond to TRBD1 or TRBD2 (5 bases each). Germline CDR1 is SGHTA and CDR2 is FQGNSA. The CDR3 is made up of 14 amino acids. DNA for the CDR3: TGTGCCAGCAGCCCTTCCGGGACCTCCTACGAGCACTACTTC. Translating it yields CASSPSGTSYEHYF.

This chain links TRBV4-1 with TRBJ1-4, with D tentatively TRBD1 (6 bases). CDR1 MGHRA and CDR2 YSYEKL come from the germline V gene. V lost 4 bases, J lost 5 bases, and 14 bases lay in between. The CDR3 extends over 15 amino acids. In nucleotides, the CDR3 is TGCGCCAGCAGCCTCACAGGGTGGGAGAATGAAAAACTGTTTTTT. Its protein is CASSLTGWENEKLFF.